This entry is about one T cell receptor beta chain. A much larger clone sits a single nucleotide away, making a read error possible. Germline lookup yields CDR1 SGHNT and CDR2 YYREEE (reference sequence). The CDR3 has 13 residues. The data were obtained in a study of glioma-infiltrating T cells. Amplification of TCR alpha and beta CDR3 regions from RNA used iRepertoire nested multiplex PCR. TCRdb itself ran the multiplex PCR reads through MiXCR, one entry per CDR3 protein. The data show about 190,000 distinct CDR3 sequences, 30% to 40% seen once. This chain joins TRBV5-4 and TRBJ2-3; no definite D call. The material sequenced was glioma tissue, nonneoplastic brain tissue, or PBMCs (not recorded which). The sequence came from a human donor with low-grade glioma or glioblastoma, undergoing nonglioma brain surgery, or in good health (not recorded which). The CDR3 sequence is CASSRLLSDTQYF. The CDR3 nucleotides read TGCGCCAGCAGTCGCCTCCTGTCAGATACGCAGTATTTT.